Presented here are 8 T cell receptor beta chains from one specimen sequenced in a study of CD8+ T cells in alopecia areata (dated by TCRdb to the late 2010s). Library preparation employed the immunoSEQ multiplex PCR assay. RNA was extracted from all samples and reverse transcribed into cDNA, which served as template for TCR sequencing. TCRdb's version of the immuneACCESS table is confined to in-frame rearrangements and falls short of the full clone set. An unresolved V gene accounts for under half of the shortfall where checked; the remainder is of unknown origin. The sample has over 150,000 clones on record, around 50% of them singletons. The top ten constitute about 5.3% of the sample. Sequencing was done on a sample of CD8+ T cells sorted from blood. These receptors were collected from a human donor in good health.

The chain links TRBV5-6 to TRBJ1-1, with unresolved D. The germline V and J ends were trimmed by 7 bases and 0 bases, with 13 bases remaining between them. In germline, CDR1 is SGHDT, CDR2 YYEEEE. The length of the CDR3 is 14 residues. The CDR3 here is CASRGEAVNTEAFF. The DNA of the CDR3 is TGTGCCAGCCGTGGGGAGGCAGTGAACACTGAAGCTTTCTTT.

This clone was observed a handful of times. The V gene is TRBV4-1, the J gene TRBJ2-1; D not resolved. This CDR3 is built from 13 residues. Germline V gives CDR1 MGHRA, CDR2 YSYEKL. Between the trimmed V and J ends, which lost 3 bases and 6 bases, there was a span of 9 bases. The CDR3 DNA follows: TGCGCCAGCAGCCAGAGAACGGGCAATGAGCAGTTCTTC. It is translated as CASSQRTGNEQFF.

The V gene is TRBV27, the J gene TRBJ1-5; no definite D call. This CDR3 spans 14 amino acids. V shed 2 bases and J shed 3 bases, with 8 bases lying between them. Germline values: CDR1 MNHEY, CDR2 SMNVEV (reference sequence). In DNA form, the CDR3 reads TGTGCCAGCAGTTTAGGACGGTTCAATCAGCCCCAGCATTTT. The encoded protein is CASSLGRFNQPQHF.

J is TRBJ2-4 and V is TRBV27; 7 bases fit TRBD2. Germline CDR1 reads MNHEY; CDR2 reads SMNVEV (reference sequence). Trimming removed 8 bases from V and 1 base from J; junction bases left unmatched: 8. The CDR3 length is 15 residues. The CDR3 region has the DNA TGTGCCAGCGGGGGAGGGGCCCAGGCCAAAAACATTCAGTACTTC. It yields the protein CASGGGAQAKNIQYF.

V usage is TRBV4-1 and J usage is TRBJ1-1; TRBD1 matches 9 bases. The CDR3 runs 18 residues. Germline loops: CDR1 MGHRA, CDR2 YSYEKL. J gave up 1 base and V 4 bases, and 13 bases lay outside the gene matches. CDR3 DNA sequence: TGCGCCAGCAGCCGAGGCGTTGGACAGGGGATCGGGAACACTGAAGCTTTCTTT. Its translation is CASSRGVGQGIGNTEAFF.

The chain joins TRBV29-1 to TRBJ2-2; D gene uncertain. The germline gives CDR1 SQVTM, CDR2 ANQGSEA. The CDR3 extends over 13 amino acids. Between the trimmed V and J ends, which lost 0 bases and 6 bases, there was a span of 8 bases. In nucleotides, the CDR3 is TGCAGCGTTGAAGAAGCCCGTCCCGGGGAGCTGTTTTTT. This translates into CSVEEARPGELFF.

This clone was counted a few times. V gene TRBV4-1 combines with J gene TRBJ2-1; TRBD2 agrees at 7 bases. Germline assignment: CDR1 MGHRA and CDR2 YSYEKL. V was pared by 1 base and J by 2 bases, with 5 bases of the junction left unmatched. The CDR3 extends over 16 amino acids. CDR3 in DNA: TGCGCCAGCAGCCAAGCCGCTAGCGGCGCCTACAATGAGCAGTTCTTC. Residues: CASSQAASGAYNEQFF.

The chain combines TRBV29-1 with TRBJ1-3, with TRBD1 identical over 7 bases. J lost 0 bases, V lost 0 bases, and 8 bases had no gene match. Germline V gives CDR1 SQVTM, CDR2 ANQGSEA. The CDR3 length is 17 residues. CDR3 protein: CSVEDNETGPSGNTIYF. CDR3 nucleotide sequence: TGCAGCGTTGAAGATAATGAGACAGGGCCCTCTGGAAACACCATATATTTT.